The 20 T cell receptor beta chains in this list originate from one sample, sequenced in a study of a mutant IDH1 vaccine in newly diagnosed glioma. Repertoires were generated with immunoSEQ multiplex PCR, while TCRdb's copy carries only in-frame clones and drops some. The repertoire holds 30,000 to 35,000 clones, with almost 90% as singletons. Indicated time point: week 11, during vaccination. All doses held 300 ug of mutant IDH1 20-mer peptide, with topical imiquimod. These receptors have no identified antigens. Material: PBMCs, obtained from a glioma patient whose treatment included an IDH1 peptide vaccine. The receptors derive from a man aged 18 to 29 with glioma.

The DNA of the CDR3 is TGCGCCAGCAGCCCCGGATTCCAAAACACTGAAGCTTTCTTT. It specifies CASSPGFQNTEAFF. V and J are TRBV5-1 and TRBJ1-1; D remains ambiguous. The CDR3 loop spans 14 amino acids. Trimming took off 4 bases at V and 2 bases at J, with 12 bases between the two ends. CDR1 is SGHRS and CDR2 is YFSETQ in the germline V gene.

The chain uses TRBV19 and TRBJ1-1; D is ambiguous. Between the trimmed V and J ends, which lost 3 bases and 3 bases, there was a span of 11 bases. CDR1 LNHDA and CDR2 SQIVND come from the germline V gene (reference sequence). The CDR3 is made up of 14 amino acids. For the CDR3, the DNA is TGTGCCAGTAGTATTTCAGGCCGATACACTGAAGCTTTCTTT. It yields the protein CASSISGRYTEAFF.

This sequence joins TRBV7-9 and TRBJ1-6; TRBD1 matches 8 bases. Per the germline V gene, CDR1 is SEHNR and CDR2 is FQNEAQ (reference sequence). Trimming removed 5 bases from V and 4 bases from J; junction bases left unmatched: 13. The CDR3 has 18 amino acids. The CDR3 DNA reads TGTGCCAGCAGCACCGAAAGGACAGGGCTAGGGTATAATTCACCCCTCCACTTT. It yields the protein CASSTERTGLGYNSPLHF.

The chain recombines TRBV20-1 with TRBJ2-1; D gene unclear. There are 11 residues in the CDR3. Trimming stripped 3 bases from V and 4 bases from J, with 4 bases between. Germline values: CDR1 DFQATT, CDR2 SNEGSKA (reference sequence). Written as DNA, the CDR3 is TGCAGTGCTAGGCAATACAATGAGCAGTTCTTC. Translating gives CSARQYNEQFF.

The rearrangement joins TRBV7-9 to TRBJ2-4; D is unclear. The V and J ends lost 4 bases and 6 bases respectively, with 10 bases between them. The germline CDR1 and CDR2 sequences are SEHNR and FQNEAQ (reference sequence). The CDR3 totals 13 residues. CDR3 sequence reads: CASSYVGRNIQYF. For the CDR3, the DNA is TGTGCCAGCAGCTACGTAGGAAGAAACATTCAGTACTTC.

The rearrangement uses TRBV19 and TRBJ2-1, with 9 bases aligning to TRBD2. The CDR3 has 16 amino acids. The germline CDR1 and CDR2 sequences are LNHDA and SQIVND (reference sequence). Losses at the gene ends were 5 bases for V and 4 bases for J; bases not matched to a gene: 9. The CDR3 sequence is CASSAVAGDLYNEQFF. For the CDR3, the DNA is TGTGCCAGTAGTGCCGTAGCGGGGGACCTTTACAATGAGCAGTTCTTC.

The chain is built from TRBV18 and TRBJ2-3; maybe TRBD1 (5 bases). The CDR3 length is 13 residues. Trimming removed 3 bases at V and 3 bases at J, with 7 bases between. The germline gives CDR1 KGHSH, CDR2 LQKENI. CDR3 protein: CASSPRQTDTQYF. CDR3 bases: TGTGCCAGCTCACCCAGACAGACAGATACGCAGTATTTT.

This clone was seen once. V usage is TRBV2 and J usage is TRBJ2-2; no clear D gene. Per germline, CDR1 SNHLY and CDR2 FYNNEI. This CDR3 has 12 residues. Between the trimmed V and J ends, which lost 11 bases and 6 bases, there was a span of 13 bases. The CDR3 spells CASQSRAGELFF. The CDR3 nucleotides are TGTGCCTCACAGTCTAGGGCCGGGGAGCTGTTTTTT.

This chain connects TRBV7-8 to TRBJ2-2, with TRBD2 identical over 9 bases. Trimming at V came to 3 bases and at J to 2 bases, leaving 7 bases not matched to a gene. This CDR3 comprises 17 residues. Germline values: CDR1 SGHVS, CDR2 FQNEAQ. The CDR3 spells CASSFARLAANTGELFF. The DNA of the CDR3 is TGTGCCAGCAGCTTTGCCCGACTAGCGGCAAACACCGGGGAGCTGTTTTTT.

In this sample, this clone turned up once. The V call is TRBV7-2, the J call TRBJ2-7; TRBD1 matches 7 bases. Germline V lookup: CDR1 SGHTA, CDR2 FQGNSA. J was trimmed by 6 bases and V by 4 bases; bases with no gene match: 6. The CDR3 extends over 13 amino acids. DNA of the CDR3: TGTGCCAGCAGCTCGACAGGGTGGGGCGAGCAGTACTTC. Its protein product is CASSSTGWGEQYF.

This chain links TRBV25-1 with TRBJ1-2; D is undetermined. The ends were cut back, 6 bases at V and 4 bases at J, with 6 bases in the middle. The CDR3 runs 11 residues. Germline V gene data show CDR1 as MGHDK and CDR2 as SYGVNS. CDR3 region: CASSSSYGYTF. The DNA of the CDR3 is TGTGCCAGCAGCTCAAGCTATGGCTACACCTTC.

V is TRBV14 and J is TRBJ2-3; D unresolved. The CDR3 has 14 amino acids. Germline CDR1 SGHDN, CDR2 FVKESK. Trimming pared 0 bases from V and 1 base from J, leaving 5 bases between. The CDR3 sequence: CASSQDFGTDTQYF. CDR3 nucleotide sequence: TGTGCCAGCAGCCAAGATTTCGGCACAGATACGCAGTATTTT.

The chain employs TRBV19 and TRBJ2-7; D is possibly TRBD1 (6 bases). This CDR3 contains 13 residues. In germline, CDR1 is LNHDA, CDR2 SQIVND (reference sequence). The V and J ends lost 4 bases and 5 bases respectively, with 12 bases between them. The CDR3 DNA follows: TGTGCCAGTAGTACAACAGGGTCCCACGAGCAGTACTTC. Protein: CASSTTGSHEQYF.

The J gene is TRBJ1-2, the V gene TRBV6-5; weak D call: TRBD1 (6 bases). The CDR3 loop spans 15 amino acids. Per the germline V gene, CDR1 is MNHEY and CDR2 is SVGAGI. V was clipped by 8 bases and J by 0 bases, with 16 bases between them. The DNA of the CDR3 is TGTGCCAGCCGGGGGGCAGGCGTGTCTAACTATGGCTACACCTTC. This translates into CASRGAGVSNYGYTF.

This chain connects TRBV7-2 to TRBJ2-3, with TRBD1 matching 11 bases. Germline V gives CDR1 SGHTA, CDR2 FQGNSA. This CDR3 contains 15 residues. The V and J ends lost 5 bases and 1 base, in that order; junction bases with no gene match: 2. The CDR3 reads CASSRDRGGTDTQYF. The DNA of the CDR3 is TGTGCCAGCAGCAGGGACAGGGGGGGCACAGATACGCAGTATTTT.

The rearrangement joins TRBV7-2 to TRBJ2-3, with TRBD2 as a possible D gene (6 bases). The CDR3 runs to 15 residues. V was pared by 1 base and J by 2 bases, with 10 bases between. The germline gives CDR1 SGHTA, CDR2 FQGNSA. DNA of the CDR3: TGTGCCAGCAGCTTAGGGACTACCTCCACAGATACGCAGTATTTT. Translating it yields CASSLGTTSTDTQYF. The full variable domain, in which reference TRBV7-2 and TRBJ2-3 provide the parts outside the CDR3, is GAGVSQSPSNKVTEKGKDVELRCDPISGHTALYWYRQSLGQGLEFLIYFQGNSAPDKSGLPSDRFSAERTGGSVSTLTIQRTQQEDSAVYLCASSLGTTSTDTQYFGPGTRLTVL.

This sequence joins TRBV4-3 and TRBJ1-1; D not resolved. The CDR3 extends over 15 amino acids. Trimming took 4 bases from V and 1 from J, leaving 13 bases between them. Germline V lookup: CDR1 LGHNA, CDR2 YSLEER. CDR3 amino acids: CASSRSRHQNTEAFF. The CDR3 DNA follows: TGCGCCAGCAGCCGTTCGCGGCACCAGAACACTGAAGCTTTCTTT.

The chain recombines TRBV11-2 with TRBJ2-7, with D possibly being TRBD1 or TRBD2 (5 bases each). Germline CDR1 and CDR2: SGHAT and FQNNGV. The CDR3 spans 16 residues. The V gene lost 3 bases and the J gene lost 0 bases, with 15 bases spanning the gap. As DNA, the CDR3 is TGTGCCAGCAGCTTCATCGAGGGGCTCAGCTCCTACGAGCAGTACTTC. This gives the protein CASSFIEGLSSYEQYF.

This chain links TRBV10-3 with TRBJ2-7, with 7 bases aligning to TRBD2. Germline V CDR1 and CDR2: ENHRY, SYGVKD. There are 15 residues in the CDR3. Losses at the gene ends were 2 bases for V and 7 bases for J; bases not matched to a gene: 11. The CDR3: CAISERAGAVGEQYF. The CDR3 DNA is TGTGCCATCAGTGAGCGGGCGGGAGCCGTGGGAGAGCAGTACTTC.

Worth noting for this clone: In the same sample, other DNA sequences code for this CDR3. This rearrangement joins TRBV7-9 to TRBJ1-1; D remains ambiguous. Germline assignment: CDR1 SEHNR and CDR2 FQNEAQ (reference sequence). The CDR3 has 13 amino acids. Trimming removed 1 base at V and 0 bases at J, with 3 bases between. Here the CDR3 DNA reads TGTGCCAGCAGCTTAGATATGAACACTGAAGCTTTCTTT. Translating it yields CASSLDMNTEAFF.